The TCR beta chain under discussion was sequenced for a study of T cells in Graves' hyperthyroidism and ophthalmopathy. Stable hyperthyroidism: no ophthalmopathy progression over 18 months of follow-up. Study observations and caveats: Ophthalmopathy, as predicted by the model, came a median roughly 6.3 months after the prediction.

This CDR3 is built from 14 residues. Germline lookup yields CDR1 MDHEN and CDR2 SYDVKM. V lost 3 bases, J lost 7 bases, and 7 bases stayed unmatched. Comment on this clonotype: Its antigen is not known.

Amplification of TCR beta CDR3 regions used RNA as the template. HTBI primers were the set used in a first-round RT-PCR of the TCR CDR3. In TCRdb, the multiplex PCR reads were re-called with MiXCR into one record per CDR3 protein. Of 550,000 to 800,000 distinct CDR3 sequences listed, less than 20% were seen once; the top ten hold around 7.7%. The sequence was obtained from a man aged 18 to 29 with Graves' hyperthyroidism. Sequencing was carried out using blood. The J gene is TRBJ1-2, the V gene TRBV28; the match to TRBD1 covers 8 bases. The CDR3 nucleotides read TGTGCCAGCAGTTTTTCAGTGACAGGGGTTGGCTACACCTTC. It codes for CASSFSVTGVGYTF.